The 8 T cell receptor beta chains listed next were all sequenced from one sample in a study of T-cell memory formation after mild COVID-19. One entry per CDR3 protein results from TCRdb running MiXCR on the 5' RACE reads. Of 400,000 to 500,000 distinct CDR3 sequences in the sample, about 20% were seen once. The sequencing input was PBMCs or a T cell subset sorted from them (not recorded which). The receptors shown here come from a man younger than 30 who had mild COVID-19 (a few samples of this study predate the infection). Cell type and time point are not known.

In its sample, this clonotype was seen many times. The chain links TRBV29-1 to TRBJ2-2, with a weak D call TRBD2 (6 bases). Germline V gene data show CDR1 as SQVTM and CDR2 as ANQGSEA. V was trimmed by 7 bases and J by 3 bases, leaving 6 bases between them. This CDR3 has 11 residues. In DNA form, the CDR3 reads TGCAGCGGGGGGGACACCGGGGAGCTGTTTTTT. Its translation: CSGGDTGELFF.

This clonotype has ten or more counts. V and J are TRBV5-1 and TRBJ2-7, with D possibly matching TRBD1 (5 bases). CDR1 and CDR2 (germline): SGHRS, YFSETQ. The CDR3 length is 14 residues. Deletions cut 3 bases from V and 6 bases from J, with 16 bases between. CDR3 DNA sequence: TGCGCCAGCAGCTCCCGACAGTCCTCGGCCGAGCAGTACTTC. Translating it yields CASSSRQSSAEQYF.

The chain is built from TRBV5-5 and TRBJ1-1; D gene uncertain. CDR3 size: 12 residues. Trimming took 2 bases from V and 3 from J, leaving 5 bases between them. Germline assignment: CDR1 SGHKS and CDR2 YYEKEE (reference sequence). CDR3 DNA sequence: TGTGCCAGCAGCTTCACCGACACTGAAGCTTTCTTT. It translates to CASSFTDTEAFF.

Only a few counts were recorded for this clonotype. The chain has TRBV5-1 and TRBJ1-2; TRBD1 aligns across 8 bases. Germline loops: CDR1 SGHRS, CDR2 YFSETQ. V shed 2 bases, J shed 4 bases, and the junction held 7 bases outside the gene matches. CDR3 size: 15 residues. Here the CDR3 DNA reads TGCGCCAGCAGCTTCGACAGGGGAGAGATCTATGGCTACACCTTC. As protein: CASSFDRGEIYGYTF.

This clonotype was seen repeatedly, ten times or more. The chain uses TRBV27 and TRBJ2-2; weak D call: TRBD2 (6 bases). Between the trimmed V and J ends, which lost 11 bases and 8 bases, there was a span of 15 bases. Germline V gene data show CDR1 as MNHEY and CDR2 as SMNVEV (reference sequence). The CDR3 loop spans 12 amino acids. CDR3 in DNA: TGTGCCGCGGGGCGCCCAGGGGGGGAGCTGTTTTTT. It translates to CAAGRPGGELFF.

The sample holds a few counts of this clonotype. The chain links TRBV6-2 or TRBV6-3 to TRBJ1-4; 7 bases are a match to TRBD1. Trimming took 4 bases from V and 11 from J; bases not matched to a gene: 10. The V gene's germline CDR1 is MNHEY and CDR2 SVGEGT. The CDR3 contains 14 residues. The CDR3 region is CASSSRTGHRKLFF. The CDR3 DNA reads TGTGCCAGCAGTTCGCGGACAGGCCACCGTAAACTGTTTTTT.

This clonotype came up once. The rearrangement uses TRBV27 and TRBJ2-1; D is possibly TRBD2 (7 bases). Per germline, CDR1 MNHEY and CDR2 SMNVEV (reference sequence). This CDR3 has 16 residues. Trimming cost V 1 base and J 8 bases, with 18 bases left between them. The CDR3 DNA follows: TGTGCCAGCAGTTTATTTGGGGGGGCATGGGTTGATGAGCAGTTCTTC. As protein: CASSLFGGAWVDEQFF.

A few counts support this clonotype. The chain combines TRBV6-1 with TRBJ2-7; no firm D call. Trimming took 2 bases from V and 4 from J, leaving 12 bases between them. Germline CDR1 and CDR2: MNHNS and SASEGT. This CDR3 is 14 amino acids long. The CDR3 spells CASSETGLGYEQYV. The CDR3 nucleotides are TGTGCCAGCAGTGAAACCGGCTTGGGGTACGAGCAGTACGTC.